The 28 T cell receptor beta chains below were found in one sample sequenced in a study of cytomegalovirus exposure and HLA in healthy donors. Sequenced by immunoSEQ multiplex PCR; TCRdb stores in-frame clones only, minus some. The sample consists of about 84,000 clones, approximately 90% of them appearing once. Sequencing input: PBMCs. All receptors derive from a man younger than 40 in good health and CMV-seronegative.

The chain recombines TRBV19 with TRBJ2-1; 8 bases agree with TRBD2. The germline gives CDR1 LNHDA, CDR2 SQIVND (reference sequence). The CDR3 has 14 amino acids. V gave up 5 bases and J gave up 8 bases; unmatched junction bases: 8. DNA of the CDR3: TGTGCCAGTAGTCGAGCGGGAGCTACTGATGAGCAGTTCTTC. It is translated as CASSRAGATDEQFF.

This clone has just one count. The chain joins TRBV25-1 to TRBJ2-7, with TRBD1 identical over 7 bases. Germline assignment: CDR1 MGHDK and CDR2 SYGVNS. This CDR3 spans 17 amino acids. The V and J ends lost 6 bases and 3 bases, in that order; junction bases with no gene match: 17. The DNA of the CDR3 is TGTGCCAGCAGCGGAGTCAGGACAGGATTTGGGGACTACGAGCAGTACTTC. Translating it yields CASSGVRTGFGDYEQYF.

This chain links TRBV6-5 with TRBJ2-2; no definite D call. The CDR3 consists of 14 residues. Trimming stripped 4 bases from V and 1 base from J, with 7 bases between. The germline V gene encodes CDR1 MNHEY and CDR2 SVGAGI. The CDR3 loop is CASSFSGNTGELFF. The CDR3 region has the DNA TGTGCCAGCAGTTTTTCGGGGAACACCGGGGAGCTGTTTTTT.

This clone appeared a single time. The chain combines TRBV5-1 with TRBJ2-6; tentative D call: TRBD1 (6 bases). V lost 2 bases and J lost 0, with 9 bases in between. This CDR3 region has 16 residues. Germline V lookup: CDR1 SGHRS, CDR2 YFSETQ. The CDR3 region is CASSFGQTSGANVLTF. In nucleotides, the CDR3 is TGCGCCAGCAGCTTCGGACAGACCTCTGGGGCCAACGTCCTGACTTTC.

The chain joins TRBV27 to TRBJ2-7; D is undetermined. Per the germline V gene, CDR1 is MNHEY and CDR2 is SMNVEV (reference sequence). Trimming took 5 bases from V and 6 from J, leaving 14 bases between them. The CDR3 is 13 amino acids. This chain's CDR3 is CASSRSAPGEQYF. In nucleotides, the CDR3 is TGTGCCAGCAGTCGCTCCGCCCCAGGCGAGCAGTACTTC.

V is TRBV23-1 and J is TRBJ1-5; TRBD1 is a possible D gene (5 bases). TRBV23-1 is assigned to the ORF class and has an uncertain function. The V end was cut by 7 bases, the J end by 1 base, with 17 bases between. The CDR3 is 16 amino acids. The CDR3 DNA sequence: TGCGCCAGCAATCTGTTGGGGGGACGGAGCAATCAGCCCCAGCATTTT. Translating it yields CASNLLGGRSNQPQHF.

This chain connects TRBV5-1 to TRBJ2-5; D possibly corresponds to TRBD2 (7 bases). V shed 7 bases and J shed 1 base, with 14 bases lying between them. The length of the CDR3 is 14 residues. Germline loops: CDR1 SGHRS, CDR2 YFSETQ. CDR3 sequence: CASRPGGPQETQYF. The CDR3 nucleotides are TGCGCCAGCCGGCCCGGGGGGCCCCAAGAGACCCAGTACTTC.

The chain couples TRBV5-1 to TRBJ2-5; TRBD1 matches 8 bases. Germline loops: CDR1 SGHRS, CDR2 YFSETQ. The J segment lost 3 bases and the V segment lost 4 bases, leaving 5 bases of the junction unmatched. The CDR3 is 14 amino acids. In nucleotides, the CDR3 is TGCGCCAGCAGCAGACAGGGGCAGGAAGAGACCCAGTACTTC. This codes for CASSRQGQEETQYF.

CDR3 amino acids: CASRFGQGYTGELFF. CDR3 DNA: TGTGCCAGCAGATTCGGACAGGGGTACACCGGGGAGCTGTTTTTT. The rearrangement links TRBV7-9 to TRBJ2-2; 9 bases match TRBD1. Per the germline V gene, CDR1 is SEHNR and CDR2 is FQNEAQ (reference sequence). With V trimmed by 6 bases and J by 3 bases, 5 bases remained unmatched. The CDR3 spans 15 residues.

The chain recombines TRBV6-1 with TRBJ2-7; D is ambiguous. The CDR3 length is 13 residues. The V gene lost 6 bases and the J gene lost 4 bases, with 13 bases spanning the gap. Germline CDR1 reads MNHNS; CDR2 reads SASEGT. The CDR3 nucleotides read TGTGCCAGCAGCCAAGGTGGCGGATACGAGCAGTACTTC. Amino acid sequence: CASSQGGGYEQYF.

V is TRBV6-1 and J is TRBJ2-2, with D possibly TRBD1 on 6 matching bases. With 7 bases removed from V and 7 bases from J, the gap between germline ends came to 13 bases. Per the germline V gene, CDR1 is MNHNS and CDR2 is SASEGT. This CDR3 has 13 residues. As DNA, the CDR3 is TGTGCCAGCAATACAGGGAAGGTCGGGGAGCTGTTTTTT. Residues: CASNTGKVGELFF.

V and J are TRBV9 and TRBJ2-2, with 7 nucleotides matching TRBD1. Germline CDR1 SGDLS, CDR2 YYNGEE. With V trimmed by 3 bases and J by 6 bases, 5 bases remained unmatched. The CDR3 runs 14 residues. CDR3 DNA: TGTGCCAGCAGCGGAACAGGGGTTGCCGGGGAGCTGTTTTTT. It codes for CASSGTGVAGELFF.

The chain joins TRBV5-8 to TRBJ1-6; a weak D match, TRBD1 (5 bases). V dropped 2 bases and J dropped 9 bases, with 12 bases sitting between them. The CDR3 runs 14 residues. The germline CDR1 and CDR2 sequences are SGHTS and YDEGEE. The CDR3 region has the DNA TGTGCCAGCAGCTTTCGGAATCAGGGTTCACCCCTCCACTTT. It encodes CASSFRNQGSPLHF.

V is TRBV29-1 and J is TRBJ1-4; TRBD1 might be the D (6 bases). The CDR3 totals 14 residues. Per the germline V gene, CDR1 is SQVTM and CDR2 is ANQGSEA. V was cut by 3 bases and J by 5 bases, with 13 bases left in between. The CDR3 sequence is CSVDMTGLNEKLFF. Here the CDR3 DNA reads TGCAGCGTTGATATGACAGGTTTGAATGAAAAACTGTTTTTT.

The chain employs TRBV18 and TRBJ2-1; D not certain. The V gene's germline CDR1 is KGHSH and CDR2 LQKENI. The V end was cut by 3 bases, the J end by 6 bases, with 12 bases between. This CDR3 contains 14 residues. The CDR3 DNA sequence: TGTGCCAGCTCACCGGGCTCCAAACCCAATGAGCAGTTCTTC. Encoded protein: CASSPGSKPNEQFF.

V and J are TRBV28 and TRBJ1-5; the D gene is possibly TRBD1 (5 bases). Trimming cost V 3 bases and J 3 bases, with 9 bases left between them. Germline V gene data show CDR1 as MDHEN and CDR2 as SYDVKM. This CDR3 has 14 residues. The CDR3 nucleotides read TGTGCCAGCAGTTTGGGGCAGAACAATCAGCCCCAGCATTTT. Its protein is CASSLGQNNQPQHF.

The rearrangement uses TRBV6-5 and TRBJ2-2; TRBD2 matches 10 bases. The CDR3 has 16 amino acids. CDR1 MNHEY and CDR2 SVGAGI come from the germline V gene. The J segment lost 4 bases and the V segment lost 2 bases, leaving 4 bases of the junction unmatched. CDR3: CASSYDASGSTGELFF. DNA of the CDR3: TGTGCCAGCAGTTACGACGCTAGCGGGAGCACCGGGGAGCTGTTTTTT.

The chain uses TRBV1 and TRBJ2-2; TRBD2, the table's D call, lacks a check against the DNA. TRBV1 is an annotated pseudogene. The CDR3 runs 17 residues. Here the CDR3 reads CTSSSRLAGDLTGELFF. The CDR3, as DNA: TGCACCAGCAGCTCACGACTAGCGGGGGACCTCACCGGGGAGCTGTTTTTT.

The chain employs TRBV5-1 and TRBJ2-2; 10 positions agree with TRBD2. This CDR3 has 14 residues. V shed 7 bases, J shed 1 base, and the junction held 1 base outside the gene matches. The germline CDR1 and CDR2 sequences are SGHRS and YFSETQ. CDR3 amino acids: CASRTSGNTGELFF. The CDR3 DNA sequence: TGCGCCAGCCGGACTAGCGGGAACACCGGGGAGCTGTTTTTT.

The chain is built from TRBV6-1 and TRBJ2-1; D is possibly TRBD2 (5 bases). The germline V and J ends were trimmed by 6 bases and 6 bases, with 12 bases remaining between them. CDR1 is MNHNS and CDR2 is SASEGT in the germline V gene. CDR3 length equals 13 residues. The CDR3 is CASRAPSSNEQFF. The CDR3 nucleotides read TGTGCCAGCAGGGCGCCTAGCAGCAATGAGCAGTTCTTC.

The V call is TRBV7-9, the J call TRBJ1-1; the D is unclear. The CDR3 extends over 15 amino acids. Germline loops: CDR1 SEHNR, CDR2 FQNEAQ (reference sequence). V was clipped by 0 bases and J by 4 bases, with 12 bases between them. CDR3 nucleotide sequence: TGTGCCAGCAGCTTAGCGCGGGGAGAGTCCACTGAAGCTTTCTTT. It encodes CASSLARGESTEAFF.

This chain links TRBV10-3 with TRBJ2-5; maybe TRBD2 (5 bases). This CDR3 is 13 amino acids long. Germline values: CDR1 ENHRY, CDR2 SYGVKD. Trimming cost V 2 bases and J 5 bases, with 9 bases left between them. The chain's CDR3 is CAISEERAETQYF. The CDR3 bases are TGTGCCATCAGTGAGGAGAGGGCCGAGACCCAGTACTTC.

This clone showed up just a few times. This chain connects TRBV7-3 to TRBJ2-6, with 7 nucleotides matching TRBD2. Unmatched junction bases numbered 7, after V lost 5 bases and J lost 0 bases. The CDR3 consists of 17 residues. Looked up from germline, CDR1 is SGHTA and CDR2 is FQGTGA. As DNA, the CDR3 is TGTGCCAGCAGCCTCCCGACTAGCAGCTCTGGGGCCAACGTCCTGACTTTC. Protein product: CASSLPTSSSGANVLTF.

The rearrangement links TRBV7-8 to TRBJ1-2; possibly TRBD1 for D (5 bases). V was pared by 0 bases and J by 2 bases, with 7 bases between. The CDR3 covers 14 residues. CDR1 is SGHVS, CDR2 FQNEAQ, per germline. DNA for the CDR3: TGTGCCAGCAGCTTAGCTGCAGGGAACTATGGCTACACCTTC. This codes for CASSLAAGNYGYTF.

This rearrangement joins TRBV9 to TRBJ2-7; 7 bases are a match to TRBD2. Germline V gene data show CDR1 as SGDLS and CDR2 as YYNGEE. The CDR3 has 17 amino acids. V was pared by 2 bases and J by 0 bases, with 11 bases of the junction left unmatched. CDR3 in amino acids: CASSVGEGRASSYEQYF. In DNA form, the CDR3 reads TGTGCCAGCAGCGTGGGGGAGGGACGGGCAAGCTCCTACGAGCAGTACTTC.

The chain has TRBV6-5 and TRBJ2-7; D possibly corresponds to TRBD2 (6 bases). Germline CDR1 is MNHEY and CDR2 is SVGAGI. Trimming took off 5 bases at V and 2 bases at J, with 13 bases between the two ends. The CDR3 has 14 residues. CDR3: CASSPRDGPYEQYF. Here the CDR3 DNA reads TGTGCCAGCAGTCCGCGGGACGGACCCTACGAGCAGTACTTC.

The chain combines TRBV7-9 with TRBJ2-3; TRBD2 matches at 14 bases. V dropped 3 bases and J dropped 3; count of bases not matched to a gene: 2. The CDR3 is made up of 16 amino acids. The V gene's germline CDR1 is SEHNR and CDR2 FQNEAQ (reference sequence). CDR3 sequence (DNA): TGTGCCAGCAGCTTGACTAGCGGGGGGGCAACAGATACGCAGTATTTT. It translates to CASSLTSGGATDTQYF.

The rearrangement uses TRBV29-1 and TRBJ1-1, with a possible D match to TRBD1 (5 bases). This CDR3 comprises 13 residues. CDR1 and CDR2 from the germline V gene are SQVTM and ANQGSEA. Trimming took off 6 bases at V and 2 bases at J, with 13 bases between the two ends. The CDR3 coding sequence is TGCAGCGTCCAACGGGGGGGAAACACTGAAGCTTTCTTT. It is translated as CSVQRGGNTEAFF.